A single sample is the source of the 26 T cell receptor beta chains below, sequenced in a study of T cells in Graves' hyperthyroidism and ophthalmopathy. The source material, RNA transcripts, was used to amplify TCR beta CDR3 regions. The primer set for the first-round RT-PCR of the TCR CDR3 was HTBI. TCRdb reprocessed the multiplex PCR reads via MiXCR and lists one record per CDR3 protein. The repertoire has 160,000 or so distinct CDR3 sequences, 8% to 9.5% of them found once; the top ten carry approximately 20%. The specimen sequenced was blood. These receptors all stem from a woman younger than 35 with Graves' hyperthyroidism that later progressed to Graves' ophthalmopathy.

The rearrangement uses TRBV24-1 and TRBJ2-2; D is perhaps TRBD1 or TRBD2 (5 bases each). This CDR3 is built from 13 residues. Germline V CDR1 and CDR2: KGHDR, SFDVKD. Trimming took off 4 bases at V and 7 bases at J, with 9 bases between the two ends. DNA of the CDR3: TGTGCCACCAGTGACTGGGGGAGCGGGGAGCTGTTTTTT. Its translation: CATSDWGSGELFF.

This clonotype appeared many times. This rearrangement joins TRBV11-3 to TRBJ2-3; D is tentatively TRBD1 or TRBD2 (6 bases each). Germline CDR1 is SGHNT and CDR2 is YENEEA. V was trimmed by 4 bases and J by 0 bases, leaving 14 bases between them. CDR3 length: 16 residues. CDR3 in DNA: TGTGCCAGCAGCTCGGGGGCCCGGAACAGCACAGATACGCAGTATTTT. This sequence encodes CASSSGARNSTDTQYF.

This clonotype was seen at least ten times. The genes are TRBV10-3 and TRBJ2-3; 7 bases match TRBD1. Germline CDR1 and CDR2: ENHRY and SYGVKD. The V gene end was trimmed by 11 bases and the J gene end by 0 bases; junction bases not matched to a gene: 5. This CDR3 spans 13 amino acids. The CDR3 nucleotides are TGTGCCGTACAGGGGCCCAGCACAGATACGCAGTATTTT. Translated, it gives CAVQGPSTDTQYF.

This clonotype turned up a few times. The rearrangement links TRBV4-2 to TRBJ2-3; D may be TRBD2 (6 bases). Trimming cost V 0 bases and J 2 bases, with 15 bases left between them. This CDR3 contains 17 residues. Germline loops: CDR1 LGHNA, CDR2 YNFKEQ. CDR3 sequence reads: CASSQDWARGNTDTQYF. Written as DNA, the CDR3 is TGTGCCAGCAGCCAAGACTGGGCACGGGGGAACACAGATACGCAGTATTTT.

The chain couples TRBV30 to TRBJ1-1; D may be TRBD1 (5 bases). V was cut by 0 bases and J by 1 base, with 9 bases left in between. Looked up from germline, CDR1 is GTSNPN and CDR2 is SVGIG (reference sequence). This CDR3 contains 14 residues. CDR3 protein: CAWSVGQGNTEAFF. The CDR3 DNA reads as TGTGCCTGGAGTGTAGGTCAGGGGAACACTGAAGCTTTCTTT.

This clonotype appeared many times. The genes are TRBV6-1 and TRBJ2-7, with TRBD1 identical over 7 bases. Looked up from germline, CDR1 is MNHNS and CDR2 is SASEGT. The CDR3 is 14 residues long. J gave up 2 bases and V 5 bases, and 6 bases lay outside the gene matches. The CDR3 sequence is CASSIKGQTYEQYF. The CDR3 DNA reads TGTGCCAGCAGTATTAAGGGACAGACCTACGAGCAGTACTTC.

This clonotype was counted many times. This chain uses TRBV24-1 with TRBJ1-1, with a possible D match to TRBD1 (5 bases). From germline, CDR1 is KGHDR and CDR2 SFDVKD. The CDR3 has 13 amino acids. The ends were cut back, 9 bases at V and 1 base at J, with 11 bases in the middle. CDR3 DNA sequence: TGTGCCACCCGAGGGACCGCGAACACTGAAGCTTTCTTT. As protein: CATRGTANTEAFF.

This clonotype was observed many times. This chain uses TRBV2 with TRBJ1-6, with a weak D call TRBD1 (6 bases). The V end lost 1 base, the J end lost 6 bases, and 10 bases lay between the germline ends. Germline CDR1 and CDR2: SNHLY and FYNNEI. The CDR3 loop spans 15 amino acids. CDR3 sequence reads: CASSEVQGANSPLHF. For the CDR3, the DNA is TGTGCCAGCAGTGAAGTACAGGGAGCTAATTCACCCCTCCACTTT.

This clonotype came up many times. The chain has TRBV10-3 and TRBJ1-5; 7 bases align to TRBD1. The germline gives CDR1 ENHRY, CDR2 SYGVKD. V gave up 0 bases and J gave up 3 bases; unmatched junction bases: 5. This CDR3 region has 16 residues. DNA for the CDR3: TGTGCCATCAGTGAGTCGACAGGGAGCCTCAATCAGCCCCAGCATTTT. Translating it yields CAISESTGSLNQPQHF.

This clonotype showed up many times. The chain has TRBV12-3 or TRBV12-4 and TRBJ1-5; no reliable D call. The CDR3 contains 13 residues. Trimming cost V 4 bases and J 7 bases, with 11 bases left between them. CDR3: CASSSKDGQPQHF. Here the CDR3 DNA reads TGTGCCAGCAGTTCCAAGGACGGGCAGCCCCAGCATTTT.

This clonotype was counted many times. The V gene is TRBV28, the J gene TRBJ2-7; TRBD1 might be the D (5 bases). V was clipped by 5 bases and J by 5 bases, with 19 bases between them. This CDR3 comprises 15 residues. Germline V gene lookup returns CDR1 MDHEN and CDR2 SYDVKM. CDR3 nucleotides: TGTGCCAGCAGTCAACCTCGCCTAGGGGTAAACGAGCAGTACTTC. Translated, it gives CASSQPRLGVNEQYF.

This clonotype was counted ten times or more. J is TRBJ2-7 and V is TRBV2, with 10 bases aligning to TRBD2. J gave up 6 bases and V 6 bases, and 8 bases lay outside the gene matches. The germline V gene has CDR1 SNHLY and CDR2 FYNNEI. CDR3 size: 14 residues. Written as DNA, the CDR3 is TGTGCCAGCAGAGGCCTAATAGCGGGAGGCGAGCAGTACTTC. This encodes CASRGLIAGGEQYF.

As concerns this clonotype: Being one base from a much bigger clone, this may be a read error. The rearrangement links TRBV12-3 or TRBV12-4 to TRBJ2-7; no firm D call. The CDR3 loop spans 13 amino acids. Between the trimmed V and J ends, which lost 1 base and 5 bases, there was a span of 9 bases. This CDR3 is CASSLGQVHEQYF. CDR3 bases: TGTGCCAGCAGTTTAGGTCAGGTCCACGAGCAGTACTTC.

The table lists this clonotype with many counts. The gene calls are TRBV9 and TRBJ2-7, with 8 nucleotides matching TRBD2. CDR1 is SGDLS and CDR2 is YYNGEE in the germline V gene. V dropped 0 bases and J dropped 3; count of bases not matched to a gene: 20. This CDR3 spans 20 amino acids. The CDR3 coding sequence is TGTGCCAGCAGCGTAGCCCTCCCCGGGACTAGAATAGTCCTTTTCTACGAGCAGTACTTC. This encodes CASSVALPGTRIVLFYEQYF.

This clonotype has a handful of counts. The V call is TRBV24-1, the J call TRBJ2-2; D may correspond to TRBD1 or TRBD2 (5 bases each). V was clipped by 9 bases and J by 3 bases, with 25 bases between them. This CDR3 is 18 amino acids long. The V gene's germline CDR1 is KGHDR and CDR2 SFDVKD. This CDR3 reads CATGGSVGGVGYTGELFF. The CDR3 DNA is TGTGCCACCGGAGGATCCGTTGGGGGAGTAGGCTACACCGGGGAGCTGTTTTTT.

This clonotype was detected ten times or more. The rearrangement joins TRBV20-1 to TRBJ2-1, with D possibly called TRBD1 or TRBD2 (5 bases each). CDR1 and CDR2 from the germline V gene are DFQATT and SNEGSKA (reference sequence). Trimming shortened V by 5 bases and J by 0 bases, and 11 bases separated the two germline ends. CDR3 size: 14 residues. DNA for the CDR3: TGCAGTGCTTGGACTGACAGCTCCTACAATGAGCAGTTCTTC. Translating gives CSAWTDSSYNEQFF.

This clonotype was detected a few times. The rearrangement joins TRBV27 to TRBJ2-5; D is possibly TRBD2 (6 bases). The CDR3 extends over 15 amino acids. The germline V gene encodes CDR1 MNHEY and CDR2 SMNVEV (reference sequence). With 3 bases removed from V and 2 bases from J, the gap between germline ends came to 13 bases. Here the CDR3 DNA reads TGTGCCAGCAGTTTGCTTACTAGCTCACAAGAGACCCAGTACTTC. It translates to CASSLLTSSQETQYF.

In this sample, this clonotype turned up a few times. The chain combines TRBV6-4 with TRBJ2-1; TRBD2 might be the D (6 bases). V was shortened by 6 bases and J by 4 bases, with 13 bases between the two germline ends. The CDR3 loop spans 14 amino acids. Germline CDR1 reads MRHNA; CDR2 reads SNTAGT. As DNA, the CDR3 is TGTGCCAGCAGAGGATCGGGGGAATACAATGAGCAGTTCTTC. This encodes CASRGSGEYNEQFF.

This clonotype was recorded at least ten times. This chain connects TRBV6-1 to TRBJ2-3; D is perhaps TRBD1 or TRBD2 (5 bases each). Deletions cut 5 bases from V and 6 bases from J, with 21 bases between. The CDR3 is 16 amino acids. Germline V gene data show CDR1 as MNHNS and CDR2 as SASEGT. The CDR3 loop reads CASSPRAALEGDTQYF. CDR3 DNA: TGTGCCAGCAGTCCCCGGGCAGCGTTAGAGGGGGATACGCAGTATTTT.

This clonotype was detected only a few times. This sequence joins TRBV7-9 and TRBJ2-3; 8 nucleotides align to TRBD1. The germline V gene has CDR1 SEHNR and CDR2 FQNEAQ (reference sequence). CDR3 size: 17 residues. The V segment lost 4 bases and the J segment 0 bases; nucleotides outside the gene matches: 9. This CDR3 is CASSYTGGDSSTDTQYF. The CDR3, as DNA: TGTGCCAGCAGCTACACAGGGGGAGACAGTAGCACAGATACGCAGTATTTT.

This clonotype was found many times. The chain carries TRBV19 and TRBJ2-1, with 7 bases lining up with TRBD2. The CDR3 extends over 17 amino acids. Germline CDR1 reads LNHDA; CDR2 reads SQIVND (reference sequence). Trimming cost V 1 base and J 0 bases; bases outside gene matches: 6. This CDR3 is CASSIAAGARSYNEQFF. DNA of the CDR3: TGTGCCAGTAGTATAGCTGCGGGAGCCCGCTCCTACAATGAGCAGTTCTTC.

Ten or more counts support this clonotype. The chain recombines TRBV5-6 with TRBJ1-4; D is perhaps TRBD1 (5 bases). The CDR3 consists of 15 residues. The germline gives CDR1 SGHDT, CDR2 YYEEEE. The V end lost 4 bases, the J end lost 0 bases, and 10 bases lay between the germline ends. CDR3 DNA: TGTGCCAGCAGCGGTACAGGTGCAACTAATGAAAAACTGTTTTTT. It codes for CASSGTGATNEKLFF.

The chain combines TRBV7-8 with TRBJ2-2; 14 bases are a match to TRBD2. Per germline, CDR1 SGHVS and CDR2 FQNEAQ. The CDR3 contains 20 residues. V lost 3 bases to trimming and J lost 4 bases; unmatched junction nucleotides: 13. For the CDR3, the DNA is TGTGCCAGCAGCTTGGAGTTGGGACTAGCGGGAGAGAGGGCCACCGGGGAGCTGTTTTTT. Translation gives CASSLELGLAGERATGELFF.

This clonotype has ten or more counts. The V gene is TRBV7-2, the J gene TRBJ1-2, with a weak D call TRBD1 (5 bases). The CDR3 runs to 14 residues. The V and J ends lost 0 bases and 3 bases respectively, with 8 bases between them. Looked up from germline, CDR1 is SGHTA and CDR2 is FQGNSA. The CDR3 DNA reads as TGTGCCAGCAGCTTAGCTGGCAGGGACTATGGCTACACCTTC. Encoded protein: CASSLAGRDYGYTF. Full variable domain (rest looked up from reference TRBV7-2 and TRBJ1-2): GAGVSQSPSNKVTEKGKDVELRCDPISGHTALYWYRQSLGQGLEFLIYFQGNSAPDKSGLPSDRFSAERTGGSVSTLTIQRTQQEDSAVYLCASSLAGRDYGYTFGSGTRLTVV.

This clonotype appeared many times. J is TRBJ1-4 and V is TRBV29-1; D call uncertain. The CDR3 runs to 14 residues. The V and J ends lost 5 bases and 8 bases respectively, with 18 bases between them. Germline V gene lookup returns CDR1 SQVTM and CDR2 ANQGSEA. CDR3 sequence: CSVSVDRGWEKLFF. The CDR3 DNA is TGCAGCGTTTCAGTGGATCGGGGATGGGAAAAACTGTTTTTT.

This clonotype was recorded at least ten times. The chain has TRBV6-1 and TRBJ2-7; 14 nucleotides match TRBD2. Looked up from germline, CDR1 is MNHNS and CDR2 is SASEGT. With V trimmed by 2 bases and J by 6 bases, 6 bases remained unmatched. The CDR3 loop spans 16 amino acids. CDR3 sequence (DNA): TGTGCCAGCAGTGAACCTGCGGGACTAGCGGGGGCCGAGCAGTACTTC. Amino acid sequence: CASSEPAGLAGAEQYF.